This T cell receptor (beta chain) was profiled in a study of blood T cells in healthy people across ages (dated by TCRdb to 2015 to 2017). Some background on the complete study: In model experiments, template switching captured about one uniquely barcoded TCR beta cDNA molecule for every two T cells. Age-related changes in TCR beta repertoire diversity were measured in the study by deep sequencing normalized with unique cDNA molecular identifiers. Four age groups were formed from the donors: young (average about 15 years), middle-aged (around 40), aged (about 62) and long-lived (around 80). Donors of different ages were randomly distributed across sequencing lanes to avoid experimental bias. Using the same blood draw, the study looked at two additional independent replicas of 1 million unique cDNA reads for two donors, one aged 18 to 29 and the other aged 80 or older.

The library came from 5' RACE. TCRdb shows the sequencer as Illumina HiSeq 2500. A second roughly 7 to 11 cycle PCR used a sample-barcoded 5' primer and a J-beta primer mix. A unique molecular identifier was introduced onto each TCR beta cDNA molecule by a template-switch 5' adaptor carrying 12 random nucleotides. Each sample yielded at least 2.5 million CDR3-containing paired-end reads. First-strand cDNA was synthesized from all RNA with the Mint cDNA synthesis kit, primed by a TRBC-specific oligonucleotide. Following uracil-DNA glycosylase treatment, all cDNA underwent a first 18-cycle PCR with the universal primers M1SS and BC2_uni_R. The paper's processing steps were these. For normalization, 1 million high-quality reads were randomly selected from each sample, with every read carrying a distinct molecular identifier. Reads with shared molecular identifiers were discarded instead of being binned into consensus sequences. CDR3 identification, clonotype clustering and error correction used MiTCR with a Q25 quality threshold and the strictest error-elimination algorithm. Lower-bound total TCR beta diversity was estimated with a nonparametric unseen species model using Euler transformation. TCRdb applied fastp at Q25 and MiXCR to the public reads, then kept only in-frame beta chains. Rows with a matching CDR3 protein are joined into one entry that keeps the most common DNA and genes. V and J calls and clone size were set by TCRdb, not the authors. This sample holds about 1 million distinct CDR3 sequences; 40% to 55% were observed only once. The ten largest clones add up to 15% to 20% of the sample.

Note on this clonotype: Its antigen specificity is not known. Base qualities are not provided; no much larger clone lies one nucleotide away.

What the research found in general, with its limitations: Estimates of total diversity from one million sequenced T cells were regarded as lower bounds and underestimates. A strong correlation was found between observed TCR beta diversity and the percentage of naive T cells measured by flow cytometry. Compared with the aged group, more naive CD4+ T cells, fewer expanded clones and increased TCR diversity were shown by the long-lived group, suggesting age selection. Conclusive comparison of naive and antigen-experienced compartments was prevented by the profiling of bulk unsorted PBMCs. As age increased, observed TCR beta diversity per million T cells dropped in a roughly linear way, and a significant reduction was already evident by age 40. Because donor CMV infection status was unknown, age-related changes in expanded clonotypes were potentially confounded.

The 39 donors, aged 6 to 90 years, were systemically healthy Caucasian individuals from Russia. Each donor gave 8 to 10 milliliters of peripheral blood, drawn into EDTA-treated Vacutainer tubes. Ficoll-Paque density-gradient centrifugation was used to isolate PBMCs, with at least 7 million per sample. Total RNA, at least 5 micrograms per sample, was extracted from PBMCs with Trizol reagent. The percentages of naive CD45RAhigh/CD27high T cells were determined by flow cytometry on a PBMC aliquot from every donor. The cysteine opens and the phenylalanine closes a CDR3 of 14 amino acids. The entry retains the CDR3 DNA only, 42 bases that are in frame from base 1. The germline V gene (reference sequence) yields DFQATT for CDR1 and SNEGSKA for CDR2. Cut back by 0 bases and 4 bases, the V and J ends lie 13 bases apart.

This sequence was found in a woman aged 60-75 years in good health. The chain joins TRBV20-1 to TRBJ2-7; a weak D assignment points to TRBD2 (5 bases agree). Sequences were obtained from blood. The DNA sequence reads TGCAGTGCTAGAGATCCCGGGATTCATTACGAGCAGTACTTC. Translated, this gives CSARDPGIHYEQYF.